The rows below give T cell receptor beta chains drawn from one sample of a study of blood T cell repertoires in COVID-19. Some clones are missing from TCRdb's copy, which holds only in-frame ones; the method was immunoSEQ multiplex PCR. The repertoire holds fewer than 500,000 clones, approximately 90% seen once, with 0.8% to 0.9% in the top ten. The sample was peripheral blood. The source of these receptors is a man aged 18 to 29 with COVID-19, enrolled during active disease. CDR3s include the opening cysteine and the closing phenylalanine or tryptophan. A D gene is named only where the DNA matches it firmly. Part of the rows lack a size; the others show once, few, many or a class for expanded clones.

clone size: .; J gene: TRBJ2-1; V gene: TRBV3-1/TRBV3-2; D gene: .; CDR3 DNA: TGTGCCAGCAGCCAAGTTCGGGTGGAGCAGTTCTTC; CDR3 protein: CASSQVRVEQFF
clone size: .; J gene: TRBJ2-7; V gene: TRBV2; D gene: .; CDR3 DNA: TGTGCCAGCAGCGAACTAAGCCCTGAGCAGTACTTC; CDR3 protein: CASSELSPEQYF
clone size: .; J gene: TRBJ2-7; V gene: TRBV7-6; D gene: TRBD1; CDR3 DNA: TGTGCCAGCAGCAAAAGCCCCGGGACAGGGCCCTCCTACGAGCAGTACTTC; CDR3 protein: CASSKSPGTGPSYEQYF
clone size: .; J gene: TRBJ2-2; V gene: TRBV6-5; D gene: .; CDR3 DNA: TGTGCCAGCAGCCCGCAGGGTTTAGGGGAGCTGTTTTTT; CDR3 protein: CASSPQGLGELFF
clone size: .; J gene: TRBJ1-2; V gene: TRBV2; D gene: .; CDR3 DNA: TGTGCCAGCAGGATAAGCGGGGTTGATGGCTACACCTTC; CDR3 protein: CASRISGVDGYTF
clone size: .; J gene: TRBJ2-1; V gene: TRBV9; D gene: TRBD2; CDR3 DNA: TGTGCCAGCAGCGTAGATCTGGCTAGCGGGATGAATGAGCAGTTCTTC; CDR3 protein: CASSVDLASGMNEQFF
clone size: .; J gene: TRBJ2-6; V gene: TRBV28; D gene: .; CDR3 DNA: TGTGCCAGCAGGGCACGGGACTCTGGGGCCAACGTCCTGACTTTC; CDR3 protein: CASRARDSGANVLTF
clone size: few; J gene: TRBJ1-1; V gene: TRBV3-1/TRBV3-2; D gene: .; CDR3 DNA: TGTGCCAGCAGCCAAGTAGAGGAAGAAGCTTTCTTT; CDR3 protein: CASSQVEEEAFF
clone size: .; J gene: TRBJ1-2; V gene: TRBV2; D gene: .; CDR3 DNA: TGTGCCAGCAGTGACCAGGGAAGAGCTAACTATGGCTACACCTTC; CDR3 protein: CASSDQGRANYGYTF
clone size: .; J gene: TRBJ1-1; V gene: TRBV5-1; D gene: TRBD1; CDR3 DNA: TGCGCCAGCAGCTTGGGACAGGGGATTTTCTTT; CDR3 protein: CASSLGQGIFF
clone size: .; J gene: TRBJ1-5; V gene: TRBV27; D gene: TRBD1; CDR3 DNA: TGTGCCAGATACACCCGGGACAGGAGGGGTCAGCCCCAGCATTTT; CDR3 protein: CARYTRDRRGQPQHF
clone size: .; J gene: TRBJ1-4; V gene: TRBV5-4; D gene: .; CDR3 DNA: TGTGCCAGCAGCTTGGGGGGCGTGGGGGAAAAACTGTTTTTT; CDR3 protein: CASSLGGVGEKLFF
clone size: .; J gene: TRBJ1-5; V gene: TRBV6-2/TRBV6-3; D gene: TRBD1; CDR3 DNA: TGTGCCAGCAGTTACGTACCACAGGGGGCGCGTCAGCCCCAGCATTTT; CDR3 protein: CASSYVPQGARQPQHF
clone size: .; J gene: TRBJ2-5; V gene: TRBV7-2; D gene: TRBD2; CDR3 DNA: TGTGCCAGCAGCTTAAAGCGGGAGTGGGAGACCCAGTACTTC; CDR3 protein: CASSLKREWETQYF
clone size: once; J gene: TRBJ2-1; V gene: TRBV3-1/TRBV3-2; D gene: .; CDR3 DNA: TGTGCCAGCAACCGCGTTGGGGGGCGGGGGACTACTTCGTCGAATGAGCAGTTCTTC; CDR3 protein: CASNRVGGRGTTSSNEQFF
clone size: .; J gene: TRBJ2-1; V gene: TRBV29-1; D gene: TRBD2; CDR3 DNA: TGCAGCGTCATAATGCTCCCAGCACAGACTAGCGGGAGGGGACGATTAGATAATGAGCAGTTCTTC; CDR3 protein: CSVIMLPAQTSGRGRLDNEQFF
clone size: .; J gene: TRBJ2-7; V gene: TRBV5-4; D gene: .; CDR3 DNA: TGTGCCAGCAGCTTGTCGGGGACATCCTACGAGCAGTACTTC; CDR3 protein: CASSLSGTSYEQYF
clone size: .; J gene: TRBJ2-1; V gene: TRBV15; D gene: TRBD1; CDR3 DNA: TGTGCCACCAGCACGCGGACAGGGGGCAATGAGCAGTTCTTC; CDR3 protein: CATSTRTGGNEQFF
clone size: .; J gene: TRBJ2-1; V gene: TRBV13; D gene: .; CDR3 DNA: TGTGCCAGCAGCTTATTAGGGAGCCGGGCCCTACAGCTGTTCTTC; CDR3 protein: CASSLLGSRALQLFF
clone size: .; J gene: TRBJ2-3; V gene: TRBV7-9; D gene: .; CDR3 DNA: TGTGCCAGCAGCCGAACCTTAGCTGGCCCACACACAGATACGCAGTATTTT; CDR3 protein: CASSRTLAGPHTDTQYF
clone size: .; J gene: TRBJ2-1; V gene: TRBV27; D gene: TRBD2; CDR3 DNA: TGTGCCAGCAGTAGTAGACTAGCGGGAGTGAATGAGCAGTTCTTC; CDR3 protein: CASSSRLAGVNEQFF
clone size: few; J gene: TRBJ2-3; V gene: TRBV6-2/TRBV6-3; D gene: .; CDR3 DNA: TGTGCCAGCAGCCGAGACACAGATACGCAGTATTTT; CDR3 protein: CASSRDTDTQYF
clone size: .; J gene: TRBJ1-4; V gene: TRBV9; D gene: TRBD1; CDR3 DNA: TGTGCCAGCAGCCCAGGGGGCTCGGTCGAAAAACTGTTTTTT; CDR3 protein: CASSPGGSVEKLFF
clone size: .; J gene: TRBJ2-1; V gene: TRBV7-2; D gene: TRBD1; CDR3 DNA: TGTGCCAGCAGCTTCGAAGGGACAGTACACAATGAGCAGTTCTTC; CDR3 protein: CASSFEGTVHNEQFF
clone size: .; J gene: TRBJ2-6; V gene: TRBV2; D gene: TRBD1; CDR3 DNA: TGTGCCAGCAGTCAGGGACAGGGGGCTGGGGCCAACGTCCTGACTTTC; CDR3 protein: CASSQGQGAGANVLTF
clone size: .; J gene: TRBJ1-5; V gene: TRBV6-5; D gene: .; CDR3 DNA: TGTGCCAGCAGTTACCAGGGGCCGAATCAGCCCCAGCATTTT; CDR3 protein: CASSYQGPNQPQHF
clone size: .; J gene: TRBJ1-5; V gene: TRBV9; D gene: .; CDR3 DNA: TGTGCCAGCAGCGTGGGCACCCTAAGCGGCCAGCCCCAGCATTTT; CDR3 protein: CASSVGTLSGQPQHF
clone size: .; J gene: TRBJ2-3; V gene: TRBV29-1; D gene: TRBD2; CDR3 DNA: TGCAGCGGATCCAAGCGGGAGGGCGACGATACGCAGTATTTT; CDR3 protein: CSGSKREGDDTQYF
clone size: .; J gene: TRBJ2-7; V gene: TRBV5-6; D gene: .; CDR3 DNA: TGTGCCAGCACCTTCTCGGGGTCCTACGAGCAGTACTTC; CDR3 protein: CASTFSGSYEQYF
clone size: .; J gene: TRBJ1-2; V gene: TRBV5-1; D gene: TRBD1; CDR3 DNA: TGCGCCAGCAGCTCAGCCTCATCGGGACAGGGGGCGTTAATAGATGGCTACACCTTC; CDR3 protein: CASSSASSGQGALIDGYTF
clone size: .; J gene: TRBJ2-2; V gene: TRBV19; D gene: .; CDR3 DNA: TGTGCCAGTAGTATTCTCAGCGGGCTAGACACCGGGGAGCTGTTTTTT; CDR3 protein: CASSILSGLDTGELFF
clone size: .; J gene: TRBJ1-3; V gene: TRBV7-9; D gene: .; CDR3 DNA: TGTGCCAGCAGCTCGACAGGCCACTCTGGAAACACCATATATTTT; CDR3 protein: CASSSTGHSGNTIYF
clone size: .; J gene: TRBJ2-1; V gene: TRBV13; D gene: TRBD2; CDR3 DNA: TGTGCCAGCAGCTTAGGGGCGGGAGGGCCTAATGAGCAGTTCTTC; CDR3 protein: CASSLGAGGPNEQFF
clone size: .; J gene: TRBJ1-2; V gene: TRBV29-1; D gene: TRBD1; CDR3 DNA: TGCAGCGTTGCATTTCTACAGGGGCCAAGTAACTATGGCTACACCTTC; CDR3 protein: CSVAFLQGPSNYGYTF
clone size: .; J gene: TRBJ1-5; V gene: TRBV4-1; D gene: .; CDR3 DNA: TGCGCCAGCAGCCAAGATCGGGGGTTGGAGCCCCAGCATTTT; CDR3 protein: CASSQDRGLEPQHF
clone size: .; J gene: TRBJ2-1; V gene: TRBV2; D gene: .; CDR3 DNA: TGTGCCAGCAGTTTCGAGGAGAATGAGCAGTTCTTC; CDR3 protein: CASSFEENEQFF
clone size: .; J gene: TRBJ2-2; V gene: TRBV11-3; D gene: .; CDR3 DNA: TGTGCCAGCAGCTTAGGGTCAGGACTCACCGGGGAGCTGTTTTTT; CDR3 protein: CASSLGSGLTGELFF
clone size: .; J gene: TRBJ1-1; V gene: TRBV11-3; D gene: .; CDR3 DNA: TGTGCCAGCAGCTCTACATCTCGGCGGGGGAACACTGAAGCTTTCTTT; CDR3 protein: CASSSTSRRGNTEAFF
clone size: .; J gene: TRBJ2-5; V gene: TRBV4-1; D gene: TRBD1; CDR3 DNA: TGCGCCAGCAGCCAAGTATACGGCAGGGGGAAAGAGACCCAGTACTTC; CDR3 protein: CASSQVYGRGKETQYF
clone size: once; J gene: TRBJ2-7; V gene: TRBV14; D gene: TRBD1; CDR3 DNA: TGTGCCAGCAGCCAAGATCGGACAGGGTGGTACGAGCAGTACTTC; CDR3 protein: CASSQDRTGWYEQYF
clone size: .; J gene: TRBJ2-3; V gene: TRBV9; D gene: .; CDR3 DNA: TGTGCCAGCAGCGTAGGATTAGCATTAGATACGCAGTATTTT; CDR3 protein: CASSVGLALDTQYF
clone size: once; J gene: TRBJ2-1; V gene: TRBV6-2/TRBV6-3; D gene: TRBD1; CDR3 DNA: TGTGCCAGCAGTTCACAGCACAGGGGGCGAGTGAATGAGCAGTTCTTC; CDR3 protein: CASSSQHRGRVNEQFF
clone size: .; J gene: TRBJ2-1; V gene: TRBV27; D gene: .; CDR3 DNA: TGTGCCAGCGCGGGACAGAATTACAATGAGCAGTTCTTC; CDR3 protein: CASAGQNYNEQFF
clone size: once; J gene: TRBJ1-5; V gene: TRBV5-5; D gene: TRBD1; CDR3 DNA: TGTGCCAGCAGCTTGGGACAGGGGGCGGGCAATCAGCCCCAGCATTTT; CDR3 protein: CASSLGQGAGNQPQHF
clone size: .; J gene: TRBJ2-2; V gene: TRBV6-4; D gene: TRBD1; CDR3 DNA: TGTGCCACCAGGACAGGGCTCACCGGGGAGCTGTTTTTT; CDR3 protein: CATRTGLTGELFF
clone size: .; J gene: TRBJ2-1; V gene: TRBV11-2; D gene: .; CDR3 DNA: TGTGCCAGCAGCTTAGTCGTAACCAGCTCCTACAATGAGCAGTTCTTC; CDR3 protein: CASSLVVTSSYNEQFF